The clone carrying this T cell receptor beta chain was picked up a small number of times. The antigen remains undetermined. Although they were nominally healthy when sampled, donors likely had unrecorded immune exposures. Unmatched junction bases numbered 4, after V lost 3 bases and J lost 4 bases. This CDR3 region has 15 residues. Germline V CDR1 and CDR2: MNHNS, SASEGT. These data originate in a study of cytomegalovirus exposure and HLA in healthy donors. Notes on the study in general: There were several of the most significant clusters that appeared linked to common viral pathogens in a later analysis. Researchers reported that a few CMV-associated chains were confirmed in vitro as CMV antigen-specific. DRB1 showed the most TCR associations and HLA-C the fewest in a later analysis, as rates varied by HLA locus.

60 Vbeta and 13 Jbeta primers were used in PCR. Sequenced by immunoSEQ multiplex PCR; TCRdb stores in-frame clones only, minus some. This table has 160,000 or so clones, around 77% appearing once. The sequenced sample was PBMCs. The sequence was collected from a man in his sixties in good health and CMV-seronegative. The V gene is TRBV6-1, the J gene TRBJ2-3, with 10 bases lining up with TRBD2. As DNA, the CDR3 is TGTGCCAGCAGTGACTCTAGCGGGAGCTCAGATACGCAGTATTTT. Protein: CASSDSSGSSDTQYF.